Presented here are 11 T cell receptor beta chains from one specimen sequenced in a study of identical twins. MiXCR, applied by TCRdb to the 5' RACE reads, yields one record per CDR3 protein. In the table there are 450,000 to 650,000 distinct CDR3 sequences, roughly 9.5% of which are singletons. This same sample was also taken into another study, of yellow fever vaccine responses in identical twins.

The material sequenced was PBMCs. The receptors come from a woman aged 18-29 years in good health.

CDR3 amino acids: CASSLFGANVLTF. The DNA of the CDR3 is TGTGCCAGCAGTTTGTTTGGGGCCAACGTCCTGACTTTC. V usage is TRBV12-3 or TRBV12-4 and J usage is TRBJ2-6; D is unclear. The CDR3 consists of 13 residues. The ends were cut back, 3 bases at V and 3 bases at J, with 3 bases in the middle.

This clonotype was picked up many times. This chain connects TRBV12-3 or TRBV12-4 to TRBJ1-1, with D maybe TRBD1 (5 bases). V lost 2 bases and J 6 bases, leaving 7 bases between the germline ends. The CDR3 spans 12 residues. The CDR3 reads CASSLSGAEAFF. In DNA form, the CDR3 reads TGTGCCAGCAGTTTATCGGGGGCTGAAGCTTTCTTT.

The gene calls are TRBV12-3 or TRBV12-4 and TRBJ2-5, with a possible D match to TRBD1 (7 bases). This CDR3 comprises 14 residues. V dropped 6 bases and J dropped 5 bases, with 16 bases sitting between them. CDR3 sequence: CASSPPRGDETQYF. The CDR3 DNA is TGTGCCAGCAGCCCCCCCAGGGGGGATGAGACCCAGTACTTC.

The V call is TRBV10-3, the J call TRBJ2-7; 7 bases map to TRBD1. This CDR3 is built from 15 residues. V trimming: 6 bases; J trimming: 1 base; junction bases outside the gene matches: 9. In germline, CDR1 is ENHRY, CDR2 SYGVKD. The CDR3 loop reads CAISDYDRVSYEQYF. The CDR3 DNA follows: TGTGCCATCAGCGATTACGACAGGGTGTCCTACGAGCAGTACTTC.

This clonotype was counted at least ten times. The chain recombines TRBV15 with TRBJ1-1; a possible D gene is TRBD1 (5 bases). The CDR3 is 15 amino acids. V lost 3 bases and J 0 bases, leaving 11 bases between the germline ends. Germline values: CDR1 LNHNV, CDR2 YYDKDF (reference sequence). The CDR3 DNA follows: TGTGCCACCAGCAGGGATGGAGGGGTGAACACTGAAGCTTTCTTT. It is translated as CATSRDGGVNTEAFF.

This clonotype was found many times. The chain links TRBV7-9 to TRBJ2-1; D remains ambiguous. This CDR3 has 12 amino acids. CDR1 SEHNR and CDR2 FQNEAQ come from the germline V gene (reference sequence). The V end lost 5 bases, the J end lost 3 bases, and 5 bases lay between the germline ends. The CDR3 region has the DNA TGTGCCAGCAGCGAAATCTACAATGAGCAGTTCTTC. Protein sequence: CASSEIYNEQFF.

The rearrangement uses TRBV5-4 and TRBJ2-5; possibly TRBD2 for D (6 bases). The CDR3 is 14 residues long. Germline assignment: CDR1 SGHNT and CDR2 YYREEE (reference sequence). The V gene lost 0 bases and the J gene lost 5 bases, with 11 bases spanning the gap. CDR3 DNA sequence: TGTGCCAGCAGCTTGGATCCGGGGGAGGAGACCCAGTACTTC. Protein sequence: CASSLDPGEETQYF.

The chain combines TRBV4-3 with TRBJ2-1, with a weak D call TRBD2 (5 bases). This CDR3 is 15 amino acids long. Germline V gene lookup returns CDR1 LGHNA and CDR2 YSLEER. Trimming removed 4 bases at V and 10 bases at J, with 20 bases between. CDR3 residues: CASSPSGEPYYEQFF. The CDR3 DNA sequence: TGCGCCAGCAGCCCCTCCGGGGAGCCCTATTACGAGCAGTTCTTC.

The rearrangement uses TRBV27 and TRBJ2-2; 11 bases are a match to TRBD2. The germline gives CDR1 MNHEY, CDR2 SMNVEV (reference sequence). The CDR3 is 15 residues long. V lost 6 bases to trimming and J lost 4 bases; unmatched junction nucleotides: 4. As DNA, the CDR3 is TGTGCCAGCAGACGTAGCGGGGGGGGCACCGGGGAGCTGTTTTTT. Amino acids: CASRRSGGGTGELFF.

J is TRBJ2-7 and V is TRBV6-5, with 7 bases that match TRBD1. J gave up 4 bases and V 0 bases, and 12 bases lay outside the gene matches. The CDR3 sequence is 17 residues long. Looked up from germline, CDR1 is MNHEY and CDR2 is SVGAGI. The CDR3 DNA reads TGTGCCAGCAGTTACTCGATAGGGGGCGGTCTTAAGTACGAGCAGTACTTC. It encodes CASSYSIGGGLKYEQYF.

The V and J genes are TRBV10-3 and TRBJ2-1; 7 nucleotides line up with TRBD1. Germline V CDR1 and CDR2: ENHRY, SYGVKD. The length of the CDR3 is 21 residues. V lost 5 bases and J lost 5; bases outside the gene matches: 27. The CDR3 reads CAISLTLQGTGATKDHNEQFF. The DNA for the CDR3 is TGTGCCATCAGTCTCACCCTTCAAGGTACAGGGGCCACCAAGGACCACAATGAGCAGTTCTTC.